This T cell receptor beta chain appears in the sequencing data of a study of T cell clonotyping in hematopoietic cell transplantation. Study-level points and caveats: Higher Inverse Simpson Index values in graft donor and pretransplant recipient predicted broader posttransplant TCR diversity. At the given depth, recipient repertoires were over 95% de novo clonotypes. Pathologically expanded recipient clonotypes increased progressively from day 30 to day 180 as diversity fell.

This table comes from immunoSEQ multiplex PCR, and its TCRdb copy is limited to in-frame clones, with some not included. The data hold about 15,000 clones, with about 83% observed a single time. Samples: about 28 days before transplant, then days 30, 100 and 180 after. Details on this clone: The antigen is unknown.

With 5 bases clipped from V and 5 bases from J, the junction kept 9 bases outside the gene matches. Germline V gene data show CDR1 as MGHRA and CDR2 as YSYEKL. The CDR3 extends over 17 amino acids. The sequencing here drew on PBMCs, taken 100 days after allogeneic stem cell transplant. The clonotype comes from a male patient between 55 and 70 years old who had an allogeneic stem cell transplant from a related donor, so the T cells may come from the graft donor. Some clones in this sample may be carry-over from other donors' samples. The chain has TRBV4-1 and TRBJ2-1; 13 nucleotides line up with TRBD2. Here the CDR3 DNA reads TGCGCCAGCAGCTTAGGACTAGCGGGGGTGACCCACAATGAGCAGTTCTTC. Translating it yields CASSLGLAGVTHNEQFF.